The 30 T cell receptor beta chains listed next were all sequenced from one sample in a study of shared clonotypes between healthy human individuals. Method: immunoSEQ multiplex PCR; TCRdb's copy keeps in-frame clones and lacks some. The sample yields about 110,000 clones, about 71% seen once. Sequenced material: memory CD8+ T cells sorted from blood. Subset of the sample: CD45RO+ cells pooled with CCR7-negative TemRA cells. All receptors come from a woman younger than 45 in good health.

The V and J genes are TRBV10-3 and TRBJ2-7; D is unclear. The V and J ends lost 2 bases and 6 bases respectively, with 2 bases between them. The CDR3 is 10 residues long. Germline lookup yields CDR1 ENHRY and CDR2 SYGVKD. The CDR3: CAISEGEQYF. The CDR3 DNA reads TGTGCCATCAGTGAGGGCGAGCAGTACTTC.

The rearrangement uses TRBV25-1 and TRBJ2-1, with D maybe TRBD2 (5 bases). V lost 5 bases, J lost 0 bases, and 11 bases lay in between. The CDR3 covers 15 residues. The germline V gene has CDR1 MGHDK and CDR2 SYGVNS. CDR3 nucleotides: TGTGCCAGCAGTAAGGACTCTAGCTCCTACAATGAGCAGTTCTTC. This codes for CASSKDSSSYNEQFF. Filled out from reference TRBV25-1 and TRBJ2-1, the complete variable domain reads EADIYQTPRYLVIGTGKKITLECSQTMGHDKMYWYQQDPGMELHLIHYSYGVNSTEKGDLSSESTVSRIRTEHFPLTLESARPSHTSQYLCASSKDSSSYNEQFFGPGTRLTVL.

The V call is TRBV13, the J call TRBJ2-2; no reliable D call. In germline, CDR1 is PRHDT, CDR2 FYEKMQ (reference sequence). The CDR3 totals 13 residues. The V end was cut by 3 bases, the J end by 2 bases, with 4 bases between. DNA for the CDR3: TGTGCCAGCAGCTTCAGTAACACCGGGGAGCTGTTTTTT. It encodes CASSFSNTGELFF.

This clone was picked up a small number of times. The J gene is TRBJ1-1, the V gene TRBV28; D is ambiguous. Germline lookup yields CDR1 MDHEN and CDR2 SYDVKM. CDR3 length: 14 residues. Trimming shortened V by 6 bases and J by 6 bases, and 17 bases separated the two germline ends. CDR3 DNA: TGTGCCAGCAGATTAAAACGACACAACGCTGAAGCTTTCTTT. It is translated as CASRLKRHNAEAFF. The variable domain in full, completed from reference TRBV28 and TRBJ1-1, reads DVKVTQSSRYLVKRTGEKVFLECVQDMDHENMFWYRQDPGLGLRLIYFSYDVKMKEKGDIPEGYSVSREKKERFSLILESASTNQTSMYLCASRLKRHNAEAFFGQGTRLTVV.

CDR3 sequence reads: CASRIGQGEAFF. Here the CDR3 DNA reads TGTGCCAGCAGAATTGGACAGGGGGAAGCTTTCTTT. V gene TRBV6-6 combines with J gene TRBJ1-1, with TRBD1 matching over 9 bases. CDR3 length equals 12 residues. V was clipped by 6 bases and J by 8 bases; unmatched bases: 4. Germline CDR1 reads MNHNY; CDR2 reads SVGAGI (reference sequence).

This chain connects TRBV5-6 to TRBJ1-1, with D perhaps TRBD1 (5 bases). Germline V gene lookup returns CDR1 SGHDT and CDR2 YYEEEE. The CDR3 sequence is 16 residues long. V was clipped by 0 bases and J by 1 base, with 13 bases between them. Here the CDR3 DNA reads TGTGCCAGCAGCTTGGCACGGGGCGAGGGGAACACTGAAGCTTTCTTT. It yields the protein CASSLARGEGNTEAFF. The full variable domain, rest sourced from reference TRBV5-6 and TRBJ1-1, is DAGVTQSPTHLIKTRGQQVTLRCSPKSGHDTVSWYQQALGQGPQFIFQYYEEEERQRGNFPDRFSGHQFPNYSSELNVNALLLGDSALYLCASSLARGEGNTEAFFGQGTRLTVV.

The chain couples TRBV29-1 to TRBJ2-5; no definite D call. Germline assignment: CDR1 SQVTM and CDR2 ANQGSEA. Between the trimmed V and J ends, which lost 2 bases and 5 bases, there was a span of 9 bases. The CDR3 totals 12 residues. The CDR3 DNA is TGCAGCGTTGAACGGGCTGGGGAGACCCAGTACTTC. Amino acid sequence: CSVERAGETQYF.

The V gene is TRBV11-2, the J gene TRBJ2-7, with 9 nucleotides matching TRBD2. This CDR3 comprises 17 residues. Losses at the gene ends were 0 bases for V and 3 bases for J; bases not matched to a gene: 9. Per the germline V gene, CDR1 is SGHAT and CDR2 is FQNNGV. This CDR3 is CASSLDFSSGINYEQYF. CDR3 bases: TGTGCCAGCAGCTTAGATTTCTCTAGCGGGATAAACTACGAGCAGTACTTC.

The genes are TRBV6-6 and TRBJ2-7; 9 nucleotides align to TRBD2. V was pared by 6 bases and J by 3 bases, with 6 bases of the junction left unmatched. This CDR3 is built from 14 residues. The V gene's germline CDR1 is MNHNY and CDR2 SVGAGI (reference sequence). As DNA, the CDR3 is TGTGCCAGCAGGCGGACTAGCGAAGGCTACGAGCAGTACTTC. This gives the protein CASRRTSEGYEQYF.

This clone was counted a single time. The rearrangement uses TRBV5-1 and TRBJ2-7; D remains ambiguous. The V end was cut by 3 bases, the J end by 5 bases, with 12 bases between. Germline V lookup: CDR1 SGHRS, CDR2 YFSETQ. The CDR3 is made up of 13 amino acids. The CDR3 loop is CASSSESAHEQYF. Written as DNA, the CDR3 is TGCGCCAGCAGCTCGGAGTCAGCCCACGAGCAGTACTTC.

This clone was observed a handful of times. The J gene is TRBJ2-2, the V gene TRBV7-8, with no clear D. Germline lookup yields CDR1 SGHVS and CDR2 FQNEAQ. The CDR3 contains 13 residues. With 11 bases removed from V and 4 bases from J, the gap between germline ends came to 14 bases. The CDR3 here is CAYTPAATGELFF. The DNA of the CDR3 is TGTGCCTACACCCCGGCGGCCACCGGGGAGCTGTTTTTT.

The chain joins TRBV27 to TRBJ1-4, with no clear D. The CDR3 spans 15 residues. The ends were cut back, 4 bases at V and 5 bases at J, with 14 bases in the middle. The germline gives CDR1 MNHEY, CDR2 SMNVEV (reference sequence). Here the CDR3 reads CASSSSFGSNEKLFF. CDR3 sequence (DNA): TGTGCCAGCAGTTCCTCGTTTGGGTCCAATGAAAAACTGTTTTTT.

The rearrangement links TRBV9 to TRBJ1-2; TRBD1 matches at 7 bases. J lost 3 bases, V lost 3 bases, and 11 bases had no gene match. The length of the CDR3 is 16 residues. Per the germline V gene, CDR1 is SGDLS and CDR2 is YYNGEE. The CDR3 protein is CASSGQGPTGYYGYTF. The CDR3 DNA is TGTGCCAGCAGCGGACAGGGCCCCACTGGCTACTATGGCTACACCTTC.

This chain joins TRBV5-6 and TRBJ2-7; 11 positions match TRBD2. In germline, CDR1 is SGHDT, CDR2 YYEEEE. J lost 0 bases, V lost 4 bases, and 6 bases had no gene match. This CDR3 has 16 amino acids. The CDR3 DNA is TGTGCCAGCAGCCAAGATGGGACTAGCGGCTCCTACGAGCAGTACTTC. Translating gives CASSQDGTSGSYEQYF.

The rearrangement uses TRBV5-1 and TRBJ2-7; possibly TRBD2 for D (5 bases). V gave up 5 bases and J gave up 0 bases, with 18 bases separating them. CDR1 and CDR2 from the germline V gene are SGHRS and YFSETQ. The length of the CDR3 is 16 residues. The CDR3, as DNA: TGCGCCAGCAGAACCACGGGGATTAATATCTCCTACGAGCAGTACTTC. It encodes CASRTTGINISYEQYF.

This clone has just a few counts. V gene TRBV6-1 combines with J gene TRBJ2-1, with D possibly TRBD2 on 6 matching bases. Germline assignment: CDR1 MNHNS and CDR2 SASEGT. V lost 3 bases to trimming and J lost 3 bases, with 12 bases between them. This CDR3 contains 15 residues. CDR3 loop: CASSDSAEGYNEQFF. The CDR3 bases are TGTGCCAGCAGTGATTCCGCGGAGGGCTACAATGAGCAGTTCTTC.

At least ten counts were recorded for this clone. The CDR3 DNA sequence: TGCAGCGTACCCCTAGTGGATCTGACTGAGCAGTTCTTC. It codes for CSVPLVDLTEQFF. The chain combines TRBV29-1 with TRBJ2-1, with D unclear. This CDR3 contains 13 residues. Germline-derived CDR1 and CDR2 are SQVTM and ANQGSEA. Trimming pared 6 bases from V and 9 bases from J, leaving 18 bases between.

This clone was observed once. A far larger clone is just one base off, so this is likely a read error. The identical CDR3 is also encoded by other nucleotide sequences in the sample. The chain uses TRBV9 and TRBJ2-7, with D possibly matching TRBD2 (6 bases). The germline V and J ends were trimmed by 0 bases and 4 bases, with 14 bases remaining between them. Germline V gives CDR1 SGDLS, CDR2 YYNGEE. The CDR3 length is 15 residues. This chain's CDR3 is CASSVGSGWPYEQYF. CDR3 coding DNA: TGTGCCAGCAGCGTAGGCAGCGGGTGGCCTTACGAGCAGTACTTC.

The chain has TRBV27 and TRBJ2-1; D remains unclear. V dropped 8 bases and J dropped 10 bases, with 18 bases sitting between them. There are 13 residues in the CDR3. Germline loops: CDR1 MNHEY, CDR2 SMNVEV (reference sequence). CDR3 sequence: CASYRTAAREQFF. The CDR3 DNA sequence: TGTGCCAGCTATAGAACCGCGGCGCGAGAGCAGTTCTTC.

This chain uses TRBV10-3 with TRBJ2-7, with 9 nucleotides matching TRBD2. The V segment lost 10 bases and the J segment 5 bases; nucleotides outside the gene matches: 6. CDR1 is ENHRY, CDR2 SYGVKD, per germline. This CDR3 is built from 12 residues. CDR3 region: CATLAGVHEQYF. The CDR3 DNA is TGTGCCACCTTAGCGGGAGTCCACGAGCAGTACTTC.

This clone was recorded once. A far larger clone differs by one base, so this is likely a read error. The final CDR3 position lacks the conserved phenylalanine or tryptophan, pointing to a likely read error. The chain combines TRBV28 with TRBJ1-2; the match to TRBD1 covers 8 bases. J was trimmed by 4 bases and V by 6 bases; bases with no gene match: 13. The CDR3 contains 16 residues. Germline-derived CDR1 and CDR2 are MDHEN and SYDVKM. Written as DNA, the CDR3 is TGTGCCAGCAGAGACAGGGGCGCTTTACGGATCTATGGCTACACCCTC. Protein product: CASRDRGALRIYGYTL.

The chain carries TRBV21-1 and TRBJ2-7. TRBV21-1 is shown as a pseudogene. The CDR3 totals 17 residues. CDR3 in amino acids: CASSNQTPPVGSYEQYF. Here the CDR3 DNA reads TGTGCCAGCAGCAACCAAACCCCCCCGGTAGGCTCCTACGAGCAGTACTTC.

As for this clone: A read error is possible here, since a much larger clone lies one base away. The chain employs TRBV6-5 and TRBJ2-3, with 9 bases fitting TRBD1. CDR3 size: 15 residues. Germline V gene data show CDR1 as MNHEY and CDR2 as SVGAGI. The CDR3 nucleotides read TGTGCCGGCAGTTACAGGACAGGGGAACCAGATACGCAGTATTTT. Amino acids: CAGSYRTGEPDTQYF.

The gene calls are TRBV5-6 and TRBJ1-3; 7 bases match TRBD1. CDR1 is SGHDT, CDR2 YYEEEE, per germline. This CDR3 has 18 amino acids. After removal of 4 bases from V and 2 bases from J, the junction contained 15 bases not matched to a gene. The CDR3 nucleotides are TGTGCCAGCAGCACATACCGGACAGGTAAATCGGCTGGAAACACCATATATTTT. The encoded protein is CASSTYRTGKSAGNTIYF.

The rearrangement links TRBV12-5 to TRBJ2-7; the match to TRBD1 covers 7 bases. Germline-derived CDR1 and CDR2 are LGHNT and FRNRAP. The CDR3 has 17 amino acids. V dropped 2 bases and J dropped 0; count of bases not matched to a gene: 10. CDR3 region: CASGLTTGTADSYEQYF. The CDR3 DNA is TGTGCTAGTGGTTTGACCACCGGGACAGCGGACTCCTACGAGCAGTACTTC.

Remarks on this clone: The junction differs from germline at one of its ends, possibly a read error. The identical CDR3 is also encoded by other nucleotide sequences in the sample. The rearrangement uses TRBV6-5 and TRBJ1-2, with D possibly being TRBD1 (6 bases). The germline V gene encodes CDR1 MNHEY and CDR2 SVGAGI. The CDR3 covers 14 residues. The CDR3 spells CASSYIGGFDGYTF. The CDR3 region has the DNA TGTGCCAGCAGTTACATAGGGGGGTTTGATGGTTACACCTTC.

This rearrangement joins TRBV6-6 to TRBJ1-2; unclear D gene. Trimming removed 5 bases from V and 4 bases from J, with 14 bases in between. The length of the CDR3 is 14 residues. Germline V gives CDR1 MNHNY, CDR2 SVGAGI (reference sequence). Written as DNA, the CDR3 is TGTGCCAGCAGTCCGACCCCCGGGAGCTATGGCTACACCTTC. Translated: CASSPTPGSYGYTF.

The chain's CDR3 is CASGTWSGRAYEQYF. DNA for the CDR3: TGTGCCAGCGGGACGTGGAGCGGGAGGGCTTACGAGCAGTACTTC. The chain is built from TRBV7-2 and TRBJ2-5; 10 bases agree with TRBD2. The assigned J gene may be wrong: the sequence end matches TRBJ2-7 better. Germline V lookup: CDR1 SGHTA, CDR2 FQGNSA. The CDR3 runs to 15 residues.

This chain links TRBV25-1 with TRBJ2-5; 11 bases map to TRBD1. The J call may be wrong; the DNA end is better matched by TRBJ2-7. Germline values: CDR1 MGHDK, CDR2 SYGVNS. The CDR3 consists of 16 residues. The CDR3 is CASSESRDRGTYEQYF. The DNA for the CDR3 is TGTGCCAGCAGTGAATCCCGGGACAGGGGGACTTACGAGCAGTACTTC.

The count of this clone is one. CDR3 in DNA: TGTGCCAGCTCGCCGCTAGACAGTCCCATCAATGAGCAGTTCTTC. It specifies CASSPLDSPINEQFF. The gene calls are TRBV18 and TRBJ2-1; D perhaps matches TRBD1 (5 bases). The CDR3 extends over 15 amino acids. The V end was cut by 6 bases, the J end by 6 bases, with 18 bases between. Germline CDR1 KGHSH, CDR2 LQKENI.